Below, one T cell receptor (beta chain) is given with its context. The V gene's germline CDR1 is KGHSH and CDR2 LQKENI. The length of the CDR3 is 15 residues. Trimming took 9 bases from V and 0 from J; bases not matched to a gene: 8. This sample was included in a study of blood T cell repertoires in COVID-19. TCRdb's table, derived via immunoSEQ multiplex PCR, lists solely in-frame clones and lacks some. The sample yields approximately 250,000 clones, approximately 90% seen once. The chain links TRBV18 to TRBJ1-3; 7 bases fit TRBD1. The sequencing sample was made of PBMCs or T cells enriched from blood (not recorded which). This TCR was recovered from a woman between 35 and 50 years old with acute COVID-19. CDR3 coding DNA: TGTGCCAGTAAGACAGGGCTCACCTCTGGAAACACCATATATTTT. It translates to CASKTGLTSGNTIYF.